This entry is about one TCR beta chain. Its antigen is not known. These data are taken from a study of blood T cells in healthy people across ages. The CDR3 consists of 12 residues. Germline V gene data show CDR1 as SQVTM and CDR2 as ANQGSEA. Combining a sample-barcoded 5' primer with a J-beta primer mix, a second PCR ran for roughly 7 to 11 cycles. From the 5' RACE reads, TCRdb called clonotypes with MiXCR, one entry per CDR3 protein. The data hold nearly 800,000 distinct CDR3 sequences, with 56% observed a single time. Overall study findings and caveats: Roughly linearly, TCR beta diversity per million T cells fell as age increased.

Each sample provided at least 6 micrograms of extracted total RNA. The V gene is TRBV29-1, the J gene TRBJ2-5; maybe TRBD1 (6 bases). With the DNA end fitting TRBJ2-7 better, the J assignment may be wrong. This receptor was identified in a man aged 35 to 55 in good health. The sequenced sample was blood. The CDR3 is CSAIDRIYEQYF. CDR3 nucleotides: TGCAGCGCAATAGACAGGATTTACGAGCAGTACTTC.